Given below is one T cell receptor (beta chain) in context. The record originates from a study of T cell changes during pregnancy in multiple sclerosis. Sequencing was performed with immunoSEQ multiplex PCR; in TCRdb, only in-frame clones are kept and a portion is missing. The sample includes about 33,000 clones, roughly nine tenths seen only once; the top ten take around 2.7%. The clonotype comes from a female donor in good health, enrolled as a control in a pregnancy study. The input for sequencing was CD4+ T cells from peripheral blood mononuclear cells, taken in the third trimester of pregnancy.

In nucleotides, the CDR3 is TGCGCCAGCAGCCAAGACCGGACAGGGGGCTGGGAGACCCAGTACTTC. This translates into CASSQDRTGGWETQYF. This rearrangement joins TRBV4-1 to TRBJ2-5; the match to TRBD1 covers 11 bases. The CDR3 runs 16 residues. The V gene's germline CDR1 is MGHRA and CDR2 YSYEKL. V trimming: 0 bases; J trimming: 5 bases; junction bases outside the gene matches: 5.